This T cell receptor beta chain is from a study of T cells in Graves' hyperthyroidism and ophthalmopathy. Study overall: At the time of initial diagnosis and before any treatment, peripheral blood was collected.

A lack of ophthalmopathy progression within 18 months defined stable Graves' hyperthyroidism. Among the patients, aged 18 to 65, hyperthyroidism was newly diagnosed and had lasted under 2 months. Uncontrolled infection, other autoimmune disease, pregnancy and lactation each barred patients from inclusion. The CDR3 regions of TCR beta were amplified from RNA transcripts. RT-PCR in the first round (using the HTBI primer set) targeted the TCR CDR3. TCRdb passed the multiplex PCR reads through MiXCR, listing each CDR3 protein once. The sample contains about 620,000 distinct CDR3 sequences, 15% to 20% of which appear only once. The CDR3 loop spans 11 amino acids. The V and J ends lost 5 bases and 7 bases respectively, with 9 bases between them. CDR1 is SGHRS and CDR2 is YFSETQ in the germline V gene. In its sample, this clonotype was seen many times.

The chain recombines TRBV5-1 with TRBJ2-5; perhaps TRBD1 as D (5 bases). The sequencing input was blood. This TCR came from a woman aged 30 to 39 with Graves' hyperthyroidism. For the CDR3, the DNA is TGCGCCAGCAGACAGGAAGCGACCCAGTACTTC. Its translation: CASRQEATQYF.